This passage covers 3 T cell receptor beta chains from one sample sequenced in a study of blood T cell repertoires in COVID-19. Profiling relied on immunoSEQ multiplex PCR, and the TCRdb table lists in-frame clones only, not all of them. The top ten hold more than 5% of the sample, which has 200,000 to 250,000 clones, 83% seen once. The sequencing sample was made of peripheral blood. The receptors stem from a human donor in a cohort sampled during active COVID-19.

The genes are TRBV6-5 and TRBJ2-2; D is undetermined. Per the germline V gene, CDR1 is MNHEY and CDR2 is SVGAGI. V lost 4 bases, J lost 5 bases, and 11 bases lay in between. The CDR3 length is 14 residues. The CDR3 DNA follows: TGTGCCAGCAGTTTACTGTCTGAAACCGGGGAGCTGTTTTTT. It translates to CASSLLSETGELFF.

The rearrangement links TRBV6-6 to TRBJ1-2; 9 positions match TRBD1. The CDR3 loop spans 15 amino acids. After removal of 6 bases from V and 3 bases from J, the junction contained 8 bases not matched to a gene. CDR1 and CDR2 (germline): MNHNY, SVGAGI (reference sequence). In DNA, the CDR3 is TGTGCCAGCAGGGATACAGGGGGCATAGACTATGGCTACACCTTC. This translates into CASRDTGGIDYGYTF.

CDR3 sequence (DNA): TGTGCCACCAGCAGAGATCTCCCTCACGAGCAGTACTTC. Amino acid sequence: CATSRDLPHEQYF. The chain couples TRBV15 to TRBJ2-7; D remains unclear. Germline values: CDR1 LNHNV, CDR2 YYDKDF (reference sequence). V lost 0 bases and J 5 bases, leaving 8 bases between the germline ends. This CDR3 has 13 amino acids.